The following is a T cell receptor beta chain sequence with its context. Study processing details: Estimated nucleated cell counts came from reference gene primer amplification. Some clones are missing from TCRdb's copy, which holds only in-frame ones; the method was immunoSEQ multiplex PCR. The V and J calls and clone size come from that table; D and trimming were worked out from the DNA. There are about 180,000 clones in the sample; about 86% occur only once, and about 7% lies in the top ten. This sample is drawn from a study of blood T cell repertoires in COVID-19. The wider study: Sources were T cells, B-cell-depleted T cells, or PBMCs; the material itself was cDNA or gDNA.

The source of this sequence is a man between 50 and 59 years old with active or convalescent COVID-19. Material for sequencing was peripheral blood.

CDR3 in DNA: TGCAGTGGAAGGAGATCCTACGAGCAGTACTTC. As protein: CSGRRSYEQYF. The chain has TRBV20-1 and TRBJ2-7; no clear D. V lost 7 bases to trimming and J lost 1 base, with 8 bases between them. CDR1 and CDR2 (germline): DFQATT, SNEGSKA (reference sequence). The CDR3 sequence is 11 residues long.